This TCR beta chain was documented in a study of shared clonotypes between healthy human individuals. Method: immunoSEQ multiplex PCR; TCRdb's copy keeps in-frame clones and lacks some. This sample yields over 2 million clones, of which about 95% are seen a single time; about 1.1% belongs to the top ten. Naive-designated CD8 cells lacked CD45RO, were positively enriched for CCR7, and omitted terminally differentiated effector memory CD45RA+ cells. Germline CDR1 MGHRA, CDR2 YSYEKL. The CDR3 runs to 15 residues. Trimming took 0 bases from V and 5 from J; bases not matched to a gene: 5. This clone appeared once.

The sequence derives from a man aged 18 to 29 in good health. The chain is built from TRBV4-1 and TRBJ2-3; 7 positions agree with TRBD2. The material sequenced was naive CD8+ T cells sorted from blood. The CDR3 nucleotides read TGCGCCAGCAGCCAAGAACTAGCGCGCATAGATACGCAGTATTTT. Protein product: CASSQELARIDTQYF.